The 7 T cell receptor beta chains given below trace back to one sample, sequenced in a study. One entry per CDR3 protein, called by TCRdb with MiXCR from the 5' RACE reads. The profile shows tens of thousands of distinct CDR3 sequences, more than 25% of them singletons. The specimen sequenced was tumor-infiltrating memory CD4+ T cells sorted from the breast tumor. Subset denoted: memory CD4+ T cells, CD4+CD45RO+CD25-. All receptors come from a female donor with breast cancer.

This clonotype was picked up a small number of times. The chain joins TRBV20-1 to TRBJ2-6; D is uncertain. CDR1 and CDR2 (germline): DFQATT, SNEGSKA (reference sequence). This CDR3 is 14 amino acids long. Between the trimmed V and J ends, which lost 6 bases and 0 bases, there was a span of 9 bases. The CDR3 nucleotides are TGCAGTGCCCTTTCCCCCTCTGGGGCCAACGTCCTGACTTTC. Its translation is CSALSPSGANVLTF.

The chain links TRBV4-2 to TRBJ2-5; the match to TRBD2 covers 14 bases. The CDR3 totals 17 residues. The germline CDR1 and CDR2 sequences are LGHNA and YNFKEQ. V lost 4 bases to trimming and J lost 5 bases; unmatched junction nucleotides: 9. DNA for the CDR3: TGTGCCAGCAGCCCCGGGACTAGCGGGAGTAAAGGGGAGACCCAGTACTTC. Its protein is CASSPGTSGSKGETQYF.

This clonotype was counted only a few times. The chain couples TRBV15 to TRBJ2-7; D gene uncertain. The germline V gene has CDR1 LNHNV and CDR2 YYDKDF (reference sequence). The CDR3 is made up of 15 amino acids. V was trimmed by 0 bases and J by 0 bases, leaving 9 bases between them. CDR3 residues: CATSREGQHSYEQYF. In nucleotides, the CDR3 is TGTGCCACCAGCAGAGAAGGGCAGCACTCCTACGAGCAGTACTTC.

The chain joins TRBV7-9 to TRBJ2-5; D is unclear. Germline V lookup: CDR1 SEHNR, CDR2 FQNEAQ (reference sequence). V lost 5 bases and J 7 bases, leaving 17 bases between the germline ends. CDR3 length equals 14 residues. Here the CDR3 reads CASSREVLTRTQYF. In DNA form, the CDR3 reads TGTGCCAGCAGCAGAGAAGTCCTTACGAGGACCCAGTACTTC.

CDR3 residues: CASSQDSWGRELFF. The CDR3 DNA follows: TGCGCCAGCAGCCAAGATTCATGGGGCCGGGAGCTGTTTTTT. The chain uses TRBV4-3 and TRBJ2-2; tentatively, D is TRBD1 (5 bases). Germline CDR1 is LGHNA and CDR2 is YSLEER. The CDR3 totals 14 residues. Trimming left V 0 bases short and J 9 bases short, with 11 bases between.

In this sample, this clonotype turned up a few times. One end of the junction fails to match germline, which may point to a read error. V and J are TRBV6-2 or TRBV6-3 and TRBJ2-7; TRBD2 is a possible D gene (6 bases). The CDR3 spans 12 residues. The germline CDR1 and CDR2 sequences are MNHEY and SVGEGT. The CDR3: CASRGDWYERYF. The CDR3 bases are TGTGCCAGCAGAGGGGACTGGTACGAGCGGTACTTC.

Only a few counts were recorded for this clonotype. The rearrangement links TRBV5-1 to TRBJ1-2, with a possible D match to TRBD1 (5 bases). The V gene lost 0 bases and the J gene lost 6 bases, with 6 bases spanning the gap. This CDR3 is 12 amino acids long. The germline V gene has CDR1 SGHRS and CDR2 YFSETQ. The CDR3 DNA follows: TGCGCCAGCAGCTTGGCCAGGGATGGCTACACCTTC. Amino acids: CASSLARDGYTF.